This passage covers 20 T cell receptor beta chains from one sample sequenced in a study of cytomegalovirus exposure and HLA in healthy donors. In the PCR, 60 Vbeta and 13 Jbeta primers were used. Clones were read by immunoSEQ multiplex PCR, and TCRdb kept only the in-frame ones, dropping some. The table includes 100,000 to 150,000 clones, around four fifths detected once. Sequencing was performed on PBMCs. Receptor source: a woman in her 40s in good health and CMV-seropositive.

The chain couples TRBV5-6 to TRBJ2-1, with 7 bases that match TRBD2. CDR1 is SGHDT, CDR2 YYEEEE, per germline. V shed 3 bases, J shed 9 bases, and the junction held 12 bases outside the gene matches. This CDR3 spans 15 amino acids. This chain's CDR3 is CASSSRGLAVGEQFF. In DNA, the CDR3 is TGTGCCAGCAGCTCCCGAGGGCTAGCGGTAGGTGAGCAGTTCTTC. Variable domain in full (rest from reference TRBV5-6 and TRBJ2-1): DAGVTQSPTHLIKTRGQQVTLRCSPKSGHDTVSWYQQALGQGPQFIFQYYEEEERQRGNFPDRFSGHQFPNYSSELNVNALLLGDSALYLCASSSRGLAVGEQFFGPGTRLTVL.

V is TRBV6-6 and J is TRBJ1-2; D is undetermined. This CDR3 is built from 15 residues. Germline loops: CDR1 MNHNY, CDR2 SVGAGI (reference sequence). V was pared by 9 bases and J by 2 bases, with 19 bases between. The CDR3 loop is CASAPQMSPNYGYTF. DNA of the CDR3: TGTGCCAGTGCTCCACAGATGTCCCCGAACTATGGCTACACCTTC.

The sample holds one count of this clone. The chain combines TRBV9 with TRBJ2-7; D is ambiguous. The V and J ends lost 4 bases and 2 bases respectively, with 13 bases between them. Germline V gives CDR1 SGDLS, CDR2 YYNGEE. The CDR3 contains 14 residues. The DNA of the CDR3 is TGTGCCAGCAGCCCCCGCGGCGATGCCTACGAGCAGTACTTC. Its translation is CASSPRGDAYEQYF.

The chain couples TRBV6-5 to TRBJ1-1; D remains unclear. V shed 7 bases and J shed 3 bases, with 12 bases lying between them. Looked up from germline, CDR1 is MNHEY and CDR2 is SVGAGI. This CDR3 has 13 amino acids. DNA of the CDR3: TGTGCCAGCAAAATTTCAGCGGACACTGAAGCTTTCTTT. Translation: CASKISADTEAFF.

This chain joins TRBV6-1 and TRBJ2-7; 10 bases match TRBD1. Losses at the gene ends were 6 bases for V and 5 bases for J; bases not matched to a gene: 7. The CDR3 sequence is 14 residues long. The germline gives CDR1 MNHNS, CDR2 SASEGT. Here the CDR3 reads CASRTGQGIHEQYF. The CDR3 DNA is TGTGCCAGCAGGACGGGACAGGGGATACACGAGCAGTACTTC.

This chain connects TRBV6-1 to TRBJ1-5; the D gene is possibly TRBD1 (6 bases). The germline V gene encodes CDR1 MNHNS and CDR2 SASEGT. The CDR3 is made up of 15 amino acids. V lost 6 bases to trimming and J lost 0 bases, with 12 bases between them. As DNA, the CDR3 is TGTGCCAGCAGCCCGACAGGTTCTAGCAATCAGCCCCAGCATTTT. It codes for CASSPTGSSNQPQHF.

The chain has TRBV6-5 and TRBJ2-7; TRBD2 agrees at 9 bases. The germline CDR1 and CDR2 sequences are MNHEY and SVGAGI. J gave up 3 bases and V 2 bases, and 2 bases lay outside the gene matches. CDR3 length equals 14 residues. In DNA form, the CDR3 reads TGTGCCAGCAGTTACATAGCGGGGGACTACGAGCAGTACTTC. The encoded protein is CASSYIAGDYEQYF.

Only a few counts were recorded for this clone. A far larger clone is one base from this, pointing to a likely read error. The chain is built from TRBV5-6 and TRBJ2-3; D is unresolved. Trimming took off 4 bases at V and 5 bases at J, with 14 bases between the two ends. CDR3 length equals 14 residues. Germline V gene lookup returns CDR1 SGHDT and CDR2 YYEEEE. The CDR3 DNA follows: TGTGCCAGCAGCCCTTACCAACGACAAGATACGCAGTATTTT. This gives the protein CASSPYQRQDTQYF.

The chain employs TRBV30 and TRBJ2-1; tentative D call: TRBD2 (5 bases). Looked up from germline, CDR1 is GTSNPN and CDR2 is SVGIG (reference sequence). The ends were cut back, 2 bases at V and 0 bases at J, with 11 bases in the middle. The CDR3 runs 15 residues. This CDR3 reads CAWSSGGSSYNEQFF. As DNA, the CDR3 is TGTGCCTGGAGTTCGGGTGGGAGCTCCTACAATGAGCAGTTCTTC.

The chain joins TRBV11-2 to TRBJ2-1, with 10 positions matching TRBD1. Germline trimming cut 5 bases from V and 8 bases from J; bases unmatched to any gene: 12. Per germline, CDR1 SGHAT and CDR2 FQNNGV. This CDR3 comprises 16 residues. The CDR3 DNA is TGTGCCAGCAGCCTTAACCGGGACAGGGGTGCGGATGAGCAGTTCTTC. Translated, it gives CASSLNRDRGADEQFF. The full variable domain, its missing parts supplied by reference TRBV11-2 and TRBJ2-1, is EAGVAQSPRYKIIEKRQSVAFWCNPISGHATLYWYQQILGQGPKLLIQFQNNGVVDDSQLPKDRFSAERLKGVDSTLKIQPAKLEDSAVYLCASSLNRDRGADEQFFGPGTRLTVL.

This clone was recorded only once. The chain combines TRBV6-5 with TRBJ2-1; 14 positions agree with TRBD2. Germline CDR1 and CDR2: MNHEY and SVGAGI. This CDR3 spans 14 amino acids. Trimming cost V 6 bases and J 8 bases; bases outside gene matches: 3. CDR3 DNA sequence: TGTGCCAGCAGCTGGGGACTAGCGGGAGATGAGCAGTTCTTC. Amino acid sequence: CASSWGLAGDEQFF.

The rearrangement links TRBV11-2 to TRBJ2-1; 7 bases are a match to TRBD2. CDR1 SGHAT and CDR2 FQNNGV come from the germline V gene. The trim removed 9 bases at V and 0 bases at J, leaving 8 bases unmatched. The CDR3 consists of 15 residues. This chain's CDR3 is CASRPAGRSYNEQFF. CDR3 in DNA: TGTGCCAGTAGGCCAGCGGGACGCTCCTACAATGAGCAGTTCTTC.

This clone was counted only a few times. This chain connects TRBV6-1 to TRBJ1-2, with D tentatively TRBD1 (5 bases). The V and J ends lost 1 base and 7 bases respectively, with 16 bases between them. This CDR3 has 15 amino acids. Germline V gene lookup returns CDR1 MNHNS and CDR2 SASEGT. The CDR3 reads CASSEGQGSSGGYTF. CDR3 nucleotides: TGTGCCAGCAGTGAAGGGCAGGGTTCGTCGGGTGGCTACACCTTC.

This chain uses TRBV11-2 with TRBJ1-4, with 10 bases aligning to TRBD1. The CDR3 runs 15 residues. Germline V gives CDR1 SGHAT, CDR2 FQNNGV. The J segment lost 6 bases and the V segment lost 5 bases, leaving 6 bases of the junction unmatched. For the CDR3, the DNA is TGTGCCAGCAGCCGATCCGGGACAGGGGATGAAAAACTGTTTTTT. Its protein product is CASSRSGTGDEKLFF.

V gene TRBV30 combines with J gene TRBJ1-2; TRBD1 matches at 10 bases. The CDR3 consists of 14 residues. Germline lookup yields CDR1 GTSNPN and CDR2 SVGIG (reference sequence). The trim removed 8 bases at V and 10 bases at J, leaving 16 bases unmatched. CDR3 sequence (DNA): TGTGCCCTCAAAGGGCACCCTGGGACAGGGGCCTACACCTTC. Its protein is CALKGHPGTGAYTF.

The chain uses TRBV25-1 and TRBJ2-1; 12 nucleotides agree with TRBD2. Germline V gene data show CDR1 as MGHDK and CDR2 as SYGVNS. The CDR3 runs 16 residues. V lost 3 bases, J lost 7 bases, and 7 bases stayed unmatched. In nucleotides, the CDR3 is TGTGCCAGCAGTGATCTCCGACTAGCGGGAGATAATGAGCAGTTCTTC. Protein: CASSDLRLAGDNEQFF. Combining the CDR3 with reference TRBV25-1 and TRBJ2-1 gives the whole variable domain EADIYQTPRYLVIGTGKKITLECSQTMGHDKMYWYQQDPGMELHLIHYSYGVNSTEKGDLSSESTVSRIRTEHFPLTLESARPSHTSQYLCASSDLRLAGDNEQFFGPGTRLTVL.

Only one count was recorded for this clone. The genes are TRBV7-2 and TRBJ2-7, with TRBD2 matching over 10 bases. The germline gives CDR1 SGHTA, CDR2 FQGNSA. The CDR3 runs 14 residues. The ends lost 6 bases at V and 3 bases at J; junction bases unmatched: 5. This chain's CDR3 is CASSEREGSYEQYF. For the CDR3, the DNA is TGTGCCAGCAGTGAGCGGGAGGGCAGCTACGAGCAGTACTTC.

This chain uses TRBV9 with TRBJ2-2; 14 bases agree with TRBD2. V lost 4 bases and J lost 5; bases outside the gene matches: 7. The CDR3 extends over 17 amino acids. CDR1 and CDR2 (germline): SGDLS, YYNGEE. For the CDR3, the DNA is TGTGCCAGCAGCACGGGACTAGCGGGAGTGAGGACCGGGGAGCTGTTTTTT. It yields the protein CASSTGLAGVRTGELFF.

The J gene is TRBJ2-7, the V gene TRBV6-5; 11 bases fit TRBD1. Germline lookup yields CDR1 MNHEY and CDR2 SVGAGI. This CDR3 has 16 residues. V lost 4 bases, J lost 5 bases, and 10 bases stayed unmatched. This CDR3 is CASSWFAGTGGHEQYF. DNA of the CDR3: TGTGCCAGCAGTTGGTTTGCCGGGACAGGGGGTCACGAGCAGTACTTC.

The V call is TRBV6-1, the J call TRBJ2-4; possible D gene TRBD2, 5 bases. The V end was cut by 11 bases, the J end by 7 bases, with 15 bases between. Looked up from germline, CDR1 is MNHNS and CDR2 is SASEGT. This CDR3 region has 12 residues. CDR3 sequence reads: CACQDSVNIQYF. The CDR3 region has the DNA TGTGCCTGTCAGGACTCCGTTAACATTCAGTACTTC.